Described below is a single T cell receptor (beta chain) sequence and its context. Its recognized antigen is unknown. Nothing much larger sits one base from this clone, and base qualities are not available. The germline V gene specifies SGHTA as CDR1 and FQGNSA as CDR2. The CDR3 numbers 16 residues from cysteine through phenylalanine. The retained sequence is limited to the CDR3, 48 bases, with the frame set at the first base. Compared with germline, V lacks 4 bases and J lacks 2 bases; bases without a gene match: 6. This specimen belongs to a study of blood T cells in healthy people across ages (dated by TCRdb to the mid-2010s). The study in broad terms: In model experiments, template switching captured roughly one uniquely barcoded TCR beta cDNA molecule for every two T cells. The study analyzed two additional independent replicas of 1 million unique cDNA reads from the same blood draw for two donors, one aged 18 to 30 and one aged 80 or older. The study measured age-related changes in TCR beta repertoire diversity using deep sequencing normalized with unique cDNA molecular identifiers. Donors were grouped into four age groups: young (average 16 years), middle-aged (39), aged (around 56) and long-lived (approximately 81). To avoid experimental bias, donors of different ages were spread randomly across the sequencing lanes.

Summary of the overall study and its limitations: Compared with the aged group, the long-lived group had more naive CD4+ T cells, fewer expanded clones and increased TCR diversity, suggesting age selection. Donor CMV infection status was unknown, potentially confounding age-related changes in expanded clonotypes. Observed TCR beta diversity correlated strongly with the percentage of naive T cells measured by flow cytometry. As age increased, observed TCR beta diversity per million T cells dropped in a roughly linear way, and a significant reduction was already evident by age around 41. Bulk unsorted PBMC profiling prevented conclusive comparison of naive and antigen-experienced compartments. Total diversity estimates from one million sequenced T cells were considered lower bounds and underestimates.

Receptor amplification or capture employed 5' RACE. The sequencing machine was an Illumina HiSeq 2500. A second PCR of about 7 to 12 cycles was run with a J-beta primer mix and a sample-barcoded 5' primer. Each TCR beta cDNA molecule received a unique molecular identifier from a template-switch 5' adaptor carrying 12 random nucleotides. Each sample yielded at least 2.5 million CDR3-containing paired-end reads. First-strand cDNA synthesis was performed from all RNA using the Mint cDNA synthesis kit, with priming by a TRBC-specific oligonucleotide. All cDNA was treated with uracil-DNA glycosylase and then went through a first 18-cycle PCR with the universal primers M1SS and BC2_uni_R. The study's processing was this. For normalization, 1 million high-quality reads, each with a distinct molecular identifier, were randomly selected from each sample. Instead of being binned into consensus sequences, reads that shared molecular identifiers were thrown out. MiTCR, run with a Q25 quality threshold and the strictest error-elimination algorithm, handled CDR3 identification, clonotype clustering and error correction. A nonparametric unseen species model with Euler transformation was used to estimate lower-bound total TCR beta diversity. TCRdb passed the public sequencing reads through fastp at Q25 and MiXCR, retaining productive beta sequences. Rows merge per CDR3 protein into single entries with the most common DNA and genes. The V and J calls and clone size are TCRdb's, not the authors'. The table for this sample lists just over 1 million distinct CDR3 sequences; 45% of them were counted only once. Approximately 17% of the sample comes from the top ten.

The approximately 39 donors, aged about 6 to 100 years, were systemically healthy Caucasian individuals from Russia. Ten milliliters of peripheral blood were drawn from each donor into EDTA-treated Vacutainer tubes. Ficoll-Paque density-gradient centrifugation was used to isolate PBMCs, with at least 7 million per sample. Total RNA was extracted from PBMCs with Trizol reagent, with at least 5.5 micrograms obtained per sample. For every donor, flow cytometry on a PBMC aliquot measured the percentage of naive CD45RAhigh/CD27high T cells. This receptor was obtained from a woman aged 60 to 75 in good health. This sequence uses TRBV7-2 and TRBJ2-3; TRBD1 lines up with 10 middle nucleotides. The sequencing sample was made of blood. The DNA reads TGTGCCAGCAGCTCGGGGGGACAGGGGCCCACAGATACGCAGTATTTT. Its translation is CASSSGGQGPTDTQYF.